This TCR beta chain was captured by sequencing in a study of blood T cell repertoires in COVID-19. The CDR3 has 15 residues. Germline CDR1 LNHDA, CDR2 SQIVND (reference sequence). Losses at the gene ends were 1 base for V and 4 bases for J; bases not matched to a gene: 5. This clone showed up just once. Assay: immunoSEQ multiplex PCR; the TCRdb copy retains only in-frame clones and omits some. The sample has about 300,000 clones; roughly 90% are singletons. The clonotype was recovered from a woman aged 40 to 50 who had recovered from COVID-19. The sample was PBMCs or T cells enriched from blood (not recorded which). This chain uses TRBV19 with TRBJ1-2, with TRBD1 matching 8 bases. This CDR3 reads CASSIGRTGSYGYTF. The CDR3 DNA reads TGTGCCAGTAGTATAGGAAGGACAGGGTCCTATGGCTACACCTTC.